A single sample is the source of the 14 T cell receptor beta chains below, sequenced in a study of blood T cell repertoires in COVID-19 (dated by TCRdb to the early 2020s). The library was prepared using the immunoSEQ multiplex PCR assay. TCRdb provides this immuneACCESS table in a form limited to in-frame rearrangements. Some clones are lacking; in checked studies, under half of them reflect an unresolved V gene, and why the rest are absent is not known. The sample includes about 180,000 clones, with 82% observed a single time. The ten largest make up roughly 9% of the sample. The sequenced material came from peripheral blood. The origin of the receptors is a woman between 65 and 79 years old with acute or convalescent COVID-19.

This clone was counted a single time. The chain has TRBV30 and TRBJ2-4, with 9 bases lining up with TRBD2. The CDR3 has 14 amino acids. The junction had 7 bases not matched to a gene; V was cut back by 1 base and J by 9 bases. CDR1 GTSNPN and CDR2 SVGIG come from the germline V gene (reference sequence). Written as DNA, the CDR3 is TGTGCCTGGAGTGGGGGTAGCGGGGGAACCATTCAGTACTTC. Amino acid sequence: CAWSGGSGGTIQYF. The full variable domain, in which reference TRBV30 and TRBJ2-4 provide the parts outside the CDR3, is SQTIHQWPATLVQPVGSPLSLECTVEGTSNPNLYWYRQAAGRGLQLLFYSVGIGQISSEVPQNLSASRPQDRQFILSSKKLLLSDSGFYLCAWSGGSGGTIQYFGAGTRLSVL.

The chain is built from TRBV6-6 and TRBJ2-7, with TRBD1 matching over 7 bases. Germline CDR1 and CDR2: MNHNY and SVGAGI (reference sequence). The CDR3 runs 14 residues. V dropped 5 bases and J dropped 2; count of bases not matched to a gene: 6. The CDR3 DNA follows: TGTGCCAGCAGTGTAAACAGGGGTCCCTACGAGCAGTACTTC. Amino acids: CASSVNRGPYEQYF.

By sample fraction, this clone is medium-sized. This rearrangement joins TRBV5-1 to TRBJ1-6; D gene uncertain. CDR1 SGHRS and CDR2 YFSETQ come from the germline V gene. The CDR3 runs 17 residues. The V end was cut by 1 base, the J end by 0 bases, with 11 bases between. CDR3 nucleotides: TGCGCCAGCAGCTTGTACGAGGGAAGCTCCTATAATTCACCCCTCCACTTT. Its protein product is CASSLYEGSSYNSPLHF.

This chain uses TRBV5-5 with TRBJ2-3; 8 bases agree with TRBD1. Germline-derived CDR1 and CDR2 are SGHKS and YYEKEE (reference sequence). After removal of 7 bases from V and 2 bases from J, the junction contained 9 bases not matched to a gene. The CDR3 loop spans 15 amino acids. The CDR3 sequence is CASGPYRGDTDTQYF. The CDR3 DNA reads TGTGCCAGCGGACCATACAGGGGGGACACAGATACGCAGTATTTT.

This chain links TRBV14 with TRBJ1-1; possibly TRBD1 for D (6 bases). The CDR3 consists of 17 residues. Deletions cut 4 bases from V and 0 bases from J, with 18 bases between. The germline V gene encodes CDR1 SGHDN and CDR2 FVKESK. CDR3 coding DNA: TGTGCCAGCAGCCTACTCCCCCCAGGGGCCTTGAACACTGAAGCTTTCTTT. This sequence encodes CASSLLPPGALNTEAFF.

The CDR3 DNA reads TGTGCCAGCAGTTTCCCCGGGACAGTCTCCTACGAGCAGTACTTC. It encodes CASSFPGTVSYEQYF. The J gene is TRBJ2-7, the V gene TRBV11-2; TRBD1 agrees at 7 bases. Germline CDR1 SGHAT, CDR2 FQNNGV. J was trimmed by 0 bases and V by 6 bases; bases with no gene match: 8. This CDR3 comprises 15 residues.

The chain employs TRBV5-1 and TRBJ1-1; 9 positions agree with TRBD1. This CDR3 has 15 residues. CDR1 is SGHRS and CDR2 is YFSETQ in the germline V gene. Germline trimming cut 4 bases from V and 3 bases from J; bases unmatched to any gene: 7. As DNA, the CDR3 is TGCGCCAGCAGCCCAGGGACAGGGCTTCACACTGAAGCTTTCTTT. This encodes CASSPGTGLHTEAFF.

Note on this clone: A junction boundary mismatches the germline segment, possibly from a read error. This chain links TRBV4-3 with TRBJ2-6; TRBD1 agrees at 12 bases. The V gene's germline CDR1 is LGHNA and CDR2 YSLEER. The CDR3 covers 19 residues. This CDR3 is CASSQGGGQGAPGANALTF. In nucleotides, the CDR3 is TGCGCCAGCAGCCAAGGAGGGGGACAGGGGGCGCCTGGGGCCAACGCCCTGACTTTC.

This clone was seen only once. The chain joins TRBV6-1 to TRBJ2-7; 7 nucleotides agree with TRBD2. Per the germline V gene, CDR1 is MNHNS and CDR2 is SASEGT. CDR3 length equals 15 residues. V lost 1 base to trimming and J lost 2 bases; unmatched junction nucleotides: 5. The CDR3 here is CASSEVGRIPYEQYF. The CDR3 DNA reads TGTGCCAGCAGTGAAGTCGGGAGGATACCCTACGAGCAGTACTTC.

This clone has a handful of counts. The CDR3, as DNA: TGTGCCAGCAGCTTAGCATTGGCGGGTTGGAACAATGAGCAGTTCTTC. It specifies CASSLALAGWNNEQFF. This chain uses TRBV11-2 with TRBJ2-1, with D perhaps matching TRBD2 (5 bases). V dropped 1 base and J dropped 5 bases, with 15 bases sitting between them. Germline CDR1 and CDR2: SGHAT and FQNNGV. The CDR3 spans 16 residues.

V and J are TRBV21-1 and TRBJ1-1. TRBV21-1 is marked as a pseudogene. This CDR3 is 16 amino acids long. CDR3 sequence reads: CASSPRGEGMNTEAFF. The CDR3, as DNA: TGTGCCAGCAGCCCCCGGGGGGAGGGAATGAACACTGAAGCTTTCTTT.

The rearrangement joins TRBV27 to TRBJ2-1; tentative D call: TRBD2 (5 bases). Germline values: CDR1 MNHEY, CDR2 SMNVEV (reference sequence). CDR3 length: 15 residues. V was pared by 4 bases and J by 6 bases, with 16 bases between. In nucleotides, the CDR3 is TGTGCCAGCAGTTCCGGACTGGGCGAGCGCAATGAGCAGTTCTTC. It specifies CASSSGLGERNEQFF.

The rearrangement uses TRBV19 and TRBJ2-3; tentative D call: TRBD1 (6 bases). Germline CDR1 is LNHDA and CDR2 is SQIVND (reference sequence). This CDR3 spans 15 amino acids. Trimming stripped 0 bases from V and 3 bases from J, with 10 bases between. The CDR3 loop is CASSIEGRGTDTQYF. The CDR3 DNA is TGTGCCAGTAGTATAGAAGGCAGGGGTACAGATACGCAGTATTTT.

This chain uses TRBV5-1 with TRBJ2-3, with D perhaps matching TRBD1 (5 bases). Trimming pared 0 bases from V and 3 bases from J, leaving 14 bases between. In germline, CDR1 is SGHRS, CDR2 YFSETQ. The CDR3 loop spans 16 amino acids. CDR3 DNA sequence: TGCGCCAGCAGCTTGGAGGGGCGACAGCCTACAGATACGCAGTATTTT. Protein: CASSLEGRQPTDTQYF.